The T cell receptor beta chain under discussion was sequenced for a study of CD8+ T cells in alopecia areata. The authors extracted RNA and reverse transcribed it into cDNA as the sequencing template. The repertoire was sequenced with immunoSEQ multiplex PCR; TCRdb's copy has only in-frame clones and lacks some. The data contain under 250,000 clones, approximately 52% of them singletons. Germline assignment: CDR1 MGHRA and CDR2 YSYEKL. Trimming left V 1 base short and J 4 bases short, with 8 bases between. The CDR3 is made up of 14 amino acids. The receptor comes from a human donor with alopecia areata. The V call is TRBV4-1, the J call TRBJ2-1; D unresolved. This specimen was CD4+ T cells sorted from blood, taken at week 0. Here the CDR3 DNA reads TGCGCCAGCAGCCAAGTTTACGCGTACAATGAGCAGTTCTTC. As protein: CASSQVYAYNEQFF.